Listed here are 16 T cell receptor beta chains from one sample, sequenced in a study of control samples from healthy donors and cancer patients (dated by TCRdb to the early 2020s). Library preparation used the immunoSEQ multiplex PCR assay. TCRdb holds this immuneACCESS table with in-frame rearrangements only. Some clones are missing; in checked studies, unresolved V genes explain under half, and the rest has no known cause. The table for this sample lists approximately 100,000 clones; approximately 78% of them were counted only once. The ten largest make up more than 1.5% of the sample. Sequencing was carried out using blood. The receptors shown here come from a man aged 60 to 69 in good health.

The chain uses TRBV11-2 and TRBJ2-3; D is uncertain. Germline CDR1 is SGHAT and CDR2 is FQNNGV. This CDR3 spans 12 amino acids. V was shortened by 3 bases and J by 5 bases, with 6 bases between the two germline ends. The DNA for the CDR3 is TGTGCCAGCAGCTTGATTGGAGATACGCAGTATTTT. Residues: CASSLIGDTQYF.

This CDR3 reads CASSPLGSIDGYTF. The CDR3 region has the DNA TGTGCCAGCAGCCCCCTCGGGAGTATCGATGGCTACACCTTC. The chain uses TRBV6-5 and TRBJ1-2; D gene unclear. Germline V CDR1 and CDR2: MNHEY, SVGAGI. This CDR3 region has 14 residues. Trimming pared 6 bases from V and 6 bases from J, leaving 17 bases between.

The rearrangement uses TRBV14 and TRBJ2-1, with 8 bases that match TRBD2. This CDR3 has 16 residues. Germline CDR1 is SGHDN and CDR2 is FVKESK. V was clipped by 1 base and J by 6 bases; unmatched bases: 8. The DNA of the CDR3 is TGTGCCAGCAGCCAAGTTTACCTCGGGGGGGCCAATGAGCAGTTCTTC. It encodes CASSQVYLGGANEQFF.

The chain is built from TRBV11-2 and TRBJ2-7, with D uncertain. CDR1 SGHAT and CDR2 FQNNGV come from the germline V gene. The germline V and J ends were trimmed by 2 bases and 5 bases, with 7 bases remaining between them. This CDR3 has 12 amino acids. The CDR3 reads CASSLLGHEQYF. In DNA, the CDR3 is TGTGCCAGCAGCTTACTAGGACACGAGCAGTACTTC.

This clone was recorded only once. This chain connects TRBV6-4 to TRBJ1-2; D not certain. Trimming pared 2 bases from V and 3 bases from J, leaving 4 bases between. Germline-derived CDR1 and CDR2 are MRHNA and SNTAGT. CDR3 length: 12 amino acids. The DNA of the CDR3 is TGTGCCAGCAGTGACGGGGACTATGGCTACACCTTC. It yields the protein CASSDGDYGYTF.

J is TRBJ2-7 and V is TRBV30; TRBD1 agrees at 7 bases. From germline, CDR1 is GTSNPN and CDR2 SVGIG (reference sequence). CDR3 length: 14 amino acids. Trimming at V came to 1 base and at J to 3 bases, leaving 6 bases not matched to a gene. The CDR3 region has the DNA TGTGCCTGGAGTGATGGACAGGACGTCTACGAGCAGTACTTC. It specifies CAWSDGQDVYEQYF.

The chain is built from TRBV7-9 and TRBJ2-6, with D hard to call. The CDR3 spans 18 residues. The germline V and J ends were trimmed by 0 bases and 0 bases, with 12 bases remaining between them. Per the germline V gene, CDR1 is SEHNR and CDR2 is FQNEAQ (reference sequence). This CDR3 is CASSLAGRPISGANVLTF. The CDR3, as DNA: TGTGCCAGCAGCTTAGCGGGAAGGCCGATCTCTGGGGCCAACGTCCTGACTTTC.

The rearrangement links TRBV7-9 to TRBJ1-2; no firm D call. Germline lookup yields CDR1 SEHNR and CDR2 FQNEAQ (reference sequence). The CDR3 spans 15 residues. Trimming left V 5 bases short and J 5 bases short, with 18 bases between. This CDR3 reads CASSPPRPGGYGYTF. As DNA, the CDR3 is TGTGCCAGCAGCCCGCCCCGCCCCGGCGGGTATGGCTACACCTTC. The whole variable domain, filled in from reference TRBV7-9 and TRBJ1-2, reads DTGVSQNPRHKITKRGQNVTFRCDPISEHNRLYWYRQTLGQGPEFLTYFQNEAQLEKSRLLSDRFSAERPKGSFSTLEIQRTEQGDSAMYLCASSPPRPGGYGYTFGSGTRLTVV.

The chain couples TRBV19 to TRBJ2-5; D ambiguous. The ends were cut back, 9 bases at V and 5 bases at J, with 13 bases in the middle. This CDR3 comprises 12 residues. Germline CDR1 is LNHDA and CDR2 is SQIVND (reference sequence). CDR3 amino acids: CASRRGSETQYF. The CDR3, as DNA: TGTGCCAGCAGACGTGGGTCGGAGACCCAGTACTTC.

The chain carries TRBV2 and TRBJ2-5; 13 bases fit TRBD2. The CDR3 sequence is 15 residues long. Germline CDR1 reads SNHLY; CDR2 reads FYNNEI. The V segment lost 6 bases and the J segment 5 bases; nucleotides outside the gene matches: 6. CDR3 amino acids: CASSTGLAGVETQYF. The CDR3 DNA is TGTGCCAGCAGCACCGGACTAGCGGGAGTGGAGACCCAGTACTTC.

The V and J genes are TRBV7-9 and TRBJ1-2, with a tentative D call TRBD1 (5 bases). V shed 3 bases and J shed 3 bases, with 11 bases lying between them. Germline V gene data show CDR1 as SEHNR and CDR2 as FQNEAQ (reference sequence). The CDR3 consists of 14 residues. This CDR3 reads CASSFSRADYGYTF. CDR3 sequence (DNA): TGTGCCAGCAGCTTCTCCAGGGCGGACTATGGCTACACCTTC.

This rearrangement joins TRBV19 to TRBJ2-3; TRBD2 aligns across 7 bases. Per the germline V gene, CDR1 is LNHDA and CDR2 is SQIVND (reference sequence). The CDR3 runs 15 residues. Unmatched junction bases numbered 7, after V lost 7 bases and J lost 0 bases. DNA for the CDR3: TGTGCCAGTACCGTGGGGGGGTATAGCACAGATACGCAGTATTTT. Its translation: CASTVGGYSTDTQYF.

This clone was recorded once. The chain recombines TRBV5-6 with TRBJ2-3, with D perhaps being TRBD1 or TRBD2 (5 bases each). CDR1 SGHDT and CDR2 YYEEEE come from the germline V gene. This CDR3 spans 16 amino acids. With 4 bases removed from V and 0 bases from J, the gap between germline ends came to 15 bases. DNA of the CDR3: TGTGCCAGCAGCACTCGGGGCCTTCCTAGCACAGATACGCAGTATTTT. Encoded protein: CASSTRGLPSTDTQYF.

The J gene is TRBJ1-5, the V gene TRBV2, with 9 bases matching TRBD1. With 6 bases clipped from V and 4 bases from J, the junction kept 7 bases outside the gene matches. Germline CDR1 and CDR2: SNHLY and FYNNEI. This CDR3 has 15 amino acids. For the CDR3, the DNA is TGTGCCAGCAGAGGAAACAGGGGGCTGAATCAGCCCCAGCATTTT. It translates to CASRGNRGLNQPQHF.

CDR3 residues: CASSLSSGYGYTF. CDR3 nucleotides: TGTGCCAGCAGCTTATCTTCCGGGTATGGCTACACCTTC. This chain links TRBV7-2 with TRBJ1-2; D not resolved. V lost 2 bases, J lost 5 bases, and 9 bases lay in between. Per the germline V gene, CDR1 is SGHTA and CDR2 is FQGNSA. The CDR3 is 13 residues long.

This chain links TRBV19 with TRBJ1-3; 7 bases map to TRBD1. Germline V gene lookup returns CDR1 LNHDA and CDR2 SQIVND (reference sequence). CDR3 length: 17 amino acids. Unmatched junction bases numbered 9, after V lost 4 bases and J lost 0 bases. The CDR3 nucleotides read TGTGCCAGTAGTACTACGACAGGGACCATCTCTGGAAACACCATATATTTT. Its translation is CASSTTTGTISGNTIYF.